The 32 T cell receptor beta chains presented below share a single source sample, sequenced in a study of identical twins. A single record per CDR3 protein comes from TCRdb applying MiXCR to the 5' RACE reads. The table has 540,000 or so distinct CDR3 sequences, approximately 20% seen once. Separately, the same data were catalogued under a study of yellow fever vaccine responses in identical twins.

Specimen: CD4+ T cells sorted from blood. Receptors originate from a woman aged 18 to 35 in good health.

This clonotype has just a few counts. The chain employs TRBV28 and TRBJ2-3; D is possibly TRBD1 (6 bases). The germline V gene has CDR1 MDHEN and CDR2 SYDVKM. The CDR3 spans 14 residues. The CDR3 sequence is CSFGGGQGTDTQYF. In DNA, the CDR3 is TGTAGTTTCGGTGGGGGCCAGGGCACAGATACGCAGTATTTT.

This chain links TRBV5-1 with TRBJ2-5; tentative D call: TRBD1 (5 bases). Deletions cut 5 bases from V and 4 bases from J, with 18 bases between. CDR1 and CDR2 (germline): SGHRS, YFSETQ. The CDR3 sequence is 15 residues long. CDR3 sequence reads: CASSAQPGSRETQYF. CDR3 DNA sequence: TGCGCCAGCAGTGCGCAACCAGGGTCTAGAGAGACCCAGTACTTC.

The genes are TRBV2 and TRBJ2-3; D is undetermined. CDR1 is SNHLY, CDR2 FYNNEI, per germline. V dropped 6 bases and J dropped 0 bases, with 16 bases sitting between them. The CDR3 has 16 amino acids. The DNA of the CDR3 is TGTGCCAGCAGGTCTGCAGCGACGTGGAGCACAGATACGCAGTATTTT. It yields the protein CASRSAATWSTDTQYF.

The rearrangement uses TRBV11-2 and TRBJ2-3, with D maybe TRBD1 (5 bases). From germline, CDR1 is SGHAT and CDR2 FQNNGV. V shed 1 base and J shed 6 bases, with 14 bases lying between them. The CDR3 covers 15 residues. CDR3 in DNA: TGTGCCAGCAGCTTAGCTCCAGGGCATTCCGATACGCAGTATTTT. Translating it yields CASSLAPGHSDTQYF. The whole variable domain, filled in from reference TRBV11-2 and TRBJ2-3, reads EAGVAQSPRYKIIEKRQSVAFWCNPISGHATLYWYQQILGQGPKLLIQFQNNGVVDDSQLPKDRFSAERLKGVDSTLKIQPAKLEDSAVYLCASSLAPGHSDTQYFGPGTRLTVL.

This clonotype occurred a few times. The chain couples TRBV9 to TRBJ2-1, with D unresolved. The V gene lost 0 bases and the J gene lost 0 bases, with 10 bases spanning the gap. Per the germline V gene, CDR1 is SGDLS and CDR2 is YYNGEE. CDR3 length: 16 residues. CDR3 residues: CASSVGSLSSYNEQFF. The CDR3 DNA reads TGTGCCAGCAGCGTAGGATCATTGAGCTCCTACAATGAGCAGTTCTTC.

This clonotype came up a few times. This sequence joins TRBV3-1 and TRBJ2-2; D may be TRBD1 (6 bases). The ends were cut back, 1 base at V and 5 bases at J, with 20 bases in the middle. The CDR3 runs to 18 residues. CDR1 and CDR2 (germline): LGHDT, YNNKEL (reference sequence). CDR3: CASSQGAGVLRRTGELFF. The CDR3 DNA is TGTGCCAGCAGCCAAGGGGCAGGGGTGTTACGGAGAACCGGGGAGCTGTTTTTT.

In this sample, this clonotype turned up a few times. The rearrangement links TRBV27 to TRBJ2-3, with 13 bases matching TRBD2. The CDR3 covers 16 residues. Germline assignment: CDR1 MNHEY and CDR2 SMNVEV (reference sequence). The J segment lost 4 bases and the V segment lost 6 bases, leaving 7 bases of the junction unmatched. CDR3 sequence reads: CASSPRTSGRADTQYF. CDR3 DNA: TGTGCCAGCAGCCCGAGGACTAGCGGGAGAGCAGATACGCAGTATTTT.

This clonotype was detected a few times. The CDR3 loop is CSARSWRGVINEQFF. The CDR3 DNA reads as TGCAGTGCTAGATCGTGGCGGGGGGTTATCAATGAGCAGTTCTTC. This chain joins TRBV20-1 and TRBJ2-1; TRBD2 agrees at 8 bases. CDR3 length: 15 amino acids. Germline V gene data show CDR1 as DFQATT and CDR2 as SNEGSKA (reference sequence). J was trimmed by 6 bases and V by 2 bases; bases with no gene match: 9.

In this sample, this clonotype turned up many times. V usage is TRBV2 and J usage is TRBJ1-2; D gene uncertain. Germline assignment: CDR1 SNHLY and CDR2 FYNNEI. Deletions cut 8 bases from V and 2 bases from J, with 15 bases between. CDR3 length: 14 amino acids. This CDR3 is CASRNPGLNYGYTF. CDR3 sequence (DNA): TGTGCCAGCCGTAACCCGGGTTTAAACTATGGCTACACCTTC.

This clonotype was detected a few times. The chain links TRBV20-1 to TRBJ2-1, with D possibly TRBD1 on 5 matching bases. V gave up 3 bases and J gave up 7 bases, with 13 bases separating them. The CDR3 totals 13 residues. CDR1 and CDR2 (germline): DFQATT, SNEGSKA (reference sequence). The CDR3: CSASLIQGNEQFF. CDR3 DNA sequence: TGCAGTGCTAGCCTCATCCAGGGAAATGAGCAGTTCTTC.

The sample holds a few counts of this clonotype. The DNA for the CDR3 is TGTGCCACAAGACTAGCGGGATCCTACGAGCAGTACGTC. Residues: CATRLAGSYEQYV. The chain uses TRBV10-3 and TRBJ2-7, with TRBD2 matching over 11 bases. CDR1 is ENHRY and CDR2 is SYGVKD in the germline V gene. The CDR3 sequence is 13 residues long. The ends lost 10 bases at V and 1 base at J; junction bases unmatched: 3.

The CDR3 reads CASRERTGGYNSPLHF. CDR3 nucleotide sequence: TGTGCCAGCAGAGAACGGACAGGGGGTTATAATTCACCCCTCCACTTT. The chain has TRBV28 and TRBJ1-6; TRBD1 matches at 10 bases. The CDR3 totals 16 residues. Unmatched junction bases numbered 6, after V lost 6 bases and J lost 4 bases. Germline CDR1 is MDHEN and CDR2 is SYDVKM.

This clonotype was seen more than once but under ten times. This chain connects TRBV12-3 or TRBV12-4 to TRBJ1-2, with 8 bases matching TRBD1. Unmatched junction bases numbered 7, after V lost 7 bases and J lost 6 bases. The length of the CDR3 is 13 residues. CDR3 bases: TGTGCCAGCATTCAGGGGGCGTCTCATGGCTACACCTTC. It is translated as CASIQGASHGYTF.

This clonotype showed up just a few times. J is TRBJ1-2 and V is TRBV21-1; the D segment call TRBD1 is taken from the table without a DNA check. TRBV21-1 is marked as a pseudogene. The CDR3 runs 14 residues. The CDR3 DNA follows: TGTGCCAGCAGCAAACGGACAGGGGGCGGCGGCTACACCTTC. It encodes CASSKRTGGGGYTF.

This clonotype was counted between two and nine times. This chain joins TRBV12-3 or TRBV12-4 and TRBJ1-1, with D possibly TRBD1 on 5 matching bases. V was clipped by 6 bases and J by 1 base, with 15 bases between them. This CDR3 contains 15 residues. Here the CDR3 reads CASRWGGQGNTEAFF. The CDR3 DNA is TGTGCCAGCAGGTGGGGTGGGCAGGGGAACACTGAAGCTTTCTTT.

V and J are TRBV2 and TRBJ2-1, with TRBD2 matching 12 bases. CDR1 SNHLY and CDR2 FYNNEI come from the germline V gene. With V trimmed by 8 bases and J by 4 bases, 9 bases remained unmatched. The CDR3 is 16 amino acids. This CDR3 is CASGRSGLAGYNEQFF. The CDR3 region has the DNA TGTGCCAGCGGGCGGTCGGGACTAGCGGGTTACAATGAGCAGTTCTTC. The full variable domain, rest sourced from reference TRBV2 and TRBJ2-1, is EPEVTQTPSHQVTQMGQEVILRCVPISNHLYFYWYRQILGQKVEFLVSFYNNEISEKSEIFDDQFSVERPDGSNFTLKIRSTKLEDSAMYFCASGRSGLAGYNEQFFGPGTRLTVL.

V and J are TRBV20-1 and TRBJ1-2; D call uncertain. The V end was cut by 7 bases, the J end by 3 bases, with 15 bases between. Germline V gene lookup returns CDR1 DFQATT and CDR2 SNEGSKA (reference sequence). This CDR3 is 13 amino acids long. The CDR3 region has the DNA TGCAGTGTTCAGCCTCCTGGAGACTATGGCTACACCTTC. As protein: CSVQPPGDYGYTF.

V is TRBV12-3 or TRBV12-4 and J is TRBJ2-7; either TRBD1 or TRBD2 may supply D (5 bases each). The CDR3 is 13 amino acids. The V and J ends lost 3 bases and 3 bases respectively, with 9 bases between them. In DNA, the CDR3 is TGTGCCAGCAGTTTCAGGGAGTTCTACGAGCAGTACTTC. It yields the protein CASSFREFYEQYF.

The rearrangement joins TRBV3-1 to TRBJ2-1, with 9 bases that match TRBD2. V was pared by 3 bases and J by 4 bases, with 7 bases of the junction left unmatched. The germline CDR1 and CDR2 sequences are LGHDT and YNNKEL (reference sequence). The CDR3 runs to 16 residues. The CDR3 protein is CASSHYSGSGYNEQFF. The CDR3 nucleotides read TGTGCCAGCAGCCACTATAGCGGGAGTGGTTACAATGAGCAGTTCTTC.

The chain is built from TRBV24-1 and TRBJ2-3; TRBD1 agrees at 12 bases. The CDR3 totals 16 residues. The germline CDR1 and CDR2 sequences are KGHDR and SFDVKD. The V segment lost 3 bases and the J segment 5 bases; nucleotides outside the gene matches: 5. This chain's CDR3 is CATSDTGQGARDTQYF. The CDR3 DNA reads TGTGCCACCAGTGATACGGGACAGGGGGCAAGAGATACGCAGTATTTT.

The rearrangement links TRBV28 to TRBJ2-6; the D gene is possibly TRBD1 (5 bases). The CDR3 totals 19 residues. V was trimmed by 2 bases and J by 1 base, leaving 18 bases between them. Per the germline V gene, CDR1 is MDHEN and CDR2 is SYDVKM. The DNA for the CDR3 is TGTGCCAGCAGTTTAAGTTTCTGGACACCGGTATCTGGGGCCAACGTCCTGACTTTC. It is translated as CASSLSFWTPVSGANVLTF.

The V and J genes are TRBV10-3 and TRBJ1-1; D might be TRBD1 (6 bases). V was pared by 11 bases and J by 0 bases, with 13 bases between. CDR1 ENHRY and CDR2 SYGVKD come from the germline V gene. This CDR3 is built from 13 residues. CDR3 residues: CAARGGVNTEAFF. CDR3 coding DNA: TGTGCCGCCAGAGGGGGTGTGAACACTGAAGCTTTCTTT.

The J gene is TRBJ2-5, the V gene TRBV7-9; 8 bases agree with TRBD1. The CDR3 has 16 residues. With V trimmed by 2 bases and J by 2 bases, 7 bases remained unmatched. The V gene's germline CDR1 is SEHNR and CDR2 FQNEAQ (reference sequence). In nucleotides, the CDR3 is TGTGCCAGCAGCTTACCGGGGACAGGACTACAAGAGACCCAGTACTTC. It translates to CASSLPGTGLQETQYF.

The chain uses TRBV12-3 or TRBV12-4 and TRBJ2-7; D remains unclear. This CDR3 contains 14 residues. Trimming took off 3 bases at V and 3 bases at J, with 12 bases between the two ends. The CDR3 nucleotides read TGTGCCAGCAGTTTGAGGTGGCCCGTCTACGAGCAGTACTTC. Translated, it gives CASSLRWPVYEQYF.

This clonotype was picked up a small number of times. J is TRBJ2-4 and V is TRBV11-1, with a possible D match to TRBD2 (6 bases). The germline V and J ends were trimmed by 4 bases and 0 bases, with 22 bases remaining between them. The CDR3 sequence is 19 residues long. CDR1 and CDR2 from the germline V gene are SGHAT and FQDESV (reference sequence). CDR3 DNA: TGTGCCAGCAGCTCCGCGGGGCCACGCGGCTCCCTAGCCAAAAACATTCAGTACTTC. The encoded protein is CASSSAGPRGSLAKNIQYF.

This chain connects TRBV9 to TRBJ2-7; 10 bases agree with TRBD2. From germline, CDR1 is SGDLS and CDR2 YYNGEE. V was pared by 0 bases and J by 5 bases, with 2 bases of the junction left unmatched. The CDR3 covers 14 residues. The CDR3 DNA reads TGTGCCAGCAGCGTAGGGGGACTAGCGAACGAGCAGTACTTC. Protein: CASSVGGLANEQYF.

This clonotype has more than one count but fewer than ten. The chain links TRBV2 to TRBJ2-2, with 7 bases aligning to TRBD2. CDR1 SNHLY and CDR2 FYNNEI come from the germline V gene. The length of the CDR3 is 13 residues. With 10 bases clipped from V and 1 base from J, the junction kept 3 bases outside the gene matches. CDR3 in amino acids: CATKRGNTGELFF. The CDR3 coding sequence is TGTGCCACCAAGCGGGGGAACACCGGGGAGCTGTTTTTT. Full variable domain (missing parts from reference TRBV2 and TRBJ2-2): EPEVTQTPSHQVTQMGQEVILRCVPISNHLYFYWYRQILGQKVEFLVSFYNNEISEKSEIFDDQFSVERPDGSNFTLKIRSTKLEDSAMYFCATKRGNTGELFFGEGSRLTVL.

This clonotype was recorded a few times. V is TRBV7-9 and J is TRBJ2-7, with TRBD2 as a possible D gene (6 bases). This CDR3 has 14 residues. With 5 bases removed from V and 4 bases from J, the gap between germline ends came to 15 bases. Per germline, CDR1 SEHNR and CDR2 FQNEAQ (reference sequence). CDR3 sequence: CASSHGGSRYEQYF. CDR3 nucleotides: TGTGCCAGCAGCCATGGAGGGTCTAGGTACGAGCAGTACTTC.

This clonotype showed up just a few times. The chain couples TRBV18 to TRBJ1-1, with D unclear. This CDR3 has 13 residues. Germline V gene data show CDR1 as KGHSH and CDR2 as LQKENI. The V end was cut by 4 bases, the J end by 1 base, with 7 bases between. The CDR3 here is CASSQNKNTEAFF. CDR3 nucleotide sequence: TGTGCCAGCTCACAAAACAAGAACACTGAAGCTTTCTTT.

This chain joins TRBV5-1 and TRBJ2-3; D is tentatively TRBD1 or TRBD2 (5 bases each). Germline CDR1 is SGHRS and CDR2 is YFSETQ. Trimming removed 4 bases at V and 6 bases at J, with 12 bases between. The CDR3 is 13 residues long. CDR3: CASSRGPADTQYF. CDR3 sequence (DNA): TGCGCCAGCAGCCGGGGCCCCGCCGATACGCAGTATTTT.

The gene calls are TRBV18 and TRBJ2-2, with a tentative D call TRBD2 (5 bases). Germline V gives CDR1 KGHSH, CDR2 LQKENI. The CDR3 has 14 residues. Trimming cost V 1 base and J 4 bases, with 7 bases left between them. The CDR3 reads CASSPRGSTGELFF. Here the CDR3 DNA reads TGTGCCAGCTCACCACGCGGGTCCACCGGGGAGCTGTTTTTT.

The chain links TRBV27 to TRBJ2-7, with 12 bases lining up with TRBD2. CDR3 length equals 15 residues. The germline gives CDR1 MNHEY, CDR2 SMNVEV (reference sequence). The V and J ends lost 8 bases and 5 bases, in that order; junction bases with no gene match: 10. Written as DNA, the CDR3 is TGTGCCAGCGGCAAACTAGCGGGAGGAAGACACGAGCAGTACTTC. Encoded protein: CASGKLAGGRHEQYF.